This entry lists 8 T cell receptor beta chains sequenced from one sample in a study of cytotoxic CD8 clonotypes in ibrutinib-treated CLL. Produced via immunoSEQ multiplex PCR; TCRdb's table is partial and in-frame only. The data show about 300,000 clones, roughly 76% seen once. Sample: PBMCs, taken at disease progression, from a patient treated with ibrutinib. The receptors shown here come from a human donor with chronic lymphocytic leukemia.

The V gene is TRBV11-2, the J gene TRBJ2-7; D may be TRBD1 (6 bases). The CDR3 spans 14 residues. V lost 5 bases and J lost 4, with 15 bases in between. Germline V gene sequence: CDR1 SGHAT, CDR2 FQNNGV. The CDR3 DNA follows: TGTGCCAGCAGCATTGGACAGACGATTTACGAGCAGTACTTC. It specifies CASSIGQTIYEQYF.

The V and J genes are TRBV7-3 and TRBJ2-3, with D possibly TRBD2 on 6 matching bases. Per germline, CDR1 SGHTA and CDR2 FQGTGA. V was trimmed by 5 bases and J by 1 base, leaving 13 bases between them. The CDR3 spans 15 residues. CDR3 in amino acids: CASSPVGGGTDTQYF. DNA of the CDR3: TGTGCCAGCAGCCCCGTAGGAGGGGGCACAGATACGCAGTATTTT.

The chain recombines TRBV7-2 with TRBJ2-5; D remains ambiguous. This CDR3 is built from 13 residues. CDR1 and CDR2 from the germline V gene are SGHTA and FQGNSA. V lost 4 bases and J lost 2, with 8 bases in between. The DNA of the CDR3 is TGTGCCAGCAGCTCATTCTCTCAAGAGACCCAGTACTTC. Protein: CASSSFSQETQYF.

The table lists this clone with many counts. A junction boundary mismatches the germline segment, possibly from a read error. The rearrangement uses TRBV6-6 and TRBJ1-2; no clear D. CDR3 size: 13 residues. The germline V gene encodes CDR1 MNHNY and CDR2 SVGAGI (reference sequence). DNA for the CDR3: TGTGCCAGCAGTTACTCGAATCTCTATGTCTACACCTTC. Protein sequence: CASSYSNLYVYTF.

The genes are TRBV7-8 and TRBJ2-7, with TRBD1 matching over 9 bases. The CDR3 extends over 14 amino acids. The germline CDR1 and CDR2 sequences are SGHVS and FQNEAQ. The V segment lost 4 bases and the J segment 3 bases; nucleotides outside the gene matches: 4. The CDR3 coding sequence is TGTGCCAGCAGCTCAGTGGGACAGGGCTACGAGCAGTACTTC. Protein: CASSSVGQGYEQYF.

In its sample, this clone was seen once. The J gene is TRBJ1-2, the V gene TRBV2, with D tentatively TRBD1 (6 bases). This CDR3 comprises 16 residues. Germline loops: CDR1 SNHLY, CDR2 FYNNEI. The V end was cut by 7 bases, the J end by 2 bases, with 20 bases between. This chain's CDR3 is CASTRTRQATNYGYTF. The DNA for the CDR3 is TGTGCCAGCACCCGAACCCGACAGGCGACGAACTATGGCTACACCTTC.

V and J are TRBV2 and TRBJ2-7, with 10 positions matching TRBD2. The germline gives CDR1 SNHLY, CDR2 FYNNEI. With 5 bases clipped from V and 5 bases from J, the junction kept 9 bases outside the gene matches. The CDR3 has 15 residues. The DNA of the CDR3 is TGTGCCAGCAGTCCAGTAGCGGGGGGTCCCCACGAGCAGTACTTC. Translated, it gives CASSPVAGGPHEQYF.

This clone was counted ten times or more. The chain couples TRBV4-1 to TRBJ1-5; a possible D gene is TRBD1 (6 bases). Looked up from germline, CDR1 is MGHRA and CDR2 is YSYEKL. The length of the CDR3 is 15 residues. V shed 7 bases and J shed 2 bases, with 15 bases lying between them. DNA of the CDR3: TGCGCCAGCAAGGACAGTTTAGGGGGCAATCAGCCCCAGCATTTT. Translated: CASKDSLGGNQPQHF.